The sequence of this TCR beta chain was determined in a study of PD-L1 blockade in urothelial cancer. Study context: Dosed intravenously at 1,200 mg every 3 weeks, atezolizumab was initiated by patients in the mid-2010s. Most patients, about nine tenths of the roughly 30, were males with bladder-origin cancer. Treatment start was followed by blood analysis at 3 weeks (second dose) and again at 6 weeks. Blood samples had a median of roughly 140,000 T cells.

Clones were sequenced by immunoSEQ multiplex PCR, and TCRdb holds only the in-frame ones, with some missing. The sample contains about 120,000 clones, roughly 89% of which appear only once. CDR1 and CDR2 from the germline V gene are MNHNS and SASEGT. The V gene end was trimmed by 6 bases and the J gene end by 3 bases; junction bases not matched to a gene: 8. The CDR3 runs to 14 residues. Time point here: peripheral blood 6 weeks after treatment start. This TCR was recovered from a man between 60 and 70 years old with urothelial cancer. The chain has TRBV6-1 and TRBJ2-7, with TRBD2 matching 7 bases. Sequencing used PBMCs, obtained around atezolizumab (anti-PD-L1) treatment. The CDR3 coding sequence is TGTGCCAGCAGCCCGGGACTATTTAACTACGAGCAGTACTTC. Translation gives CASSPGLFNYEQYF.